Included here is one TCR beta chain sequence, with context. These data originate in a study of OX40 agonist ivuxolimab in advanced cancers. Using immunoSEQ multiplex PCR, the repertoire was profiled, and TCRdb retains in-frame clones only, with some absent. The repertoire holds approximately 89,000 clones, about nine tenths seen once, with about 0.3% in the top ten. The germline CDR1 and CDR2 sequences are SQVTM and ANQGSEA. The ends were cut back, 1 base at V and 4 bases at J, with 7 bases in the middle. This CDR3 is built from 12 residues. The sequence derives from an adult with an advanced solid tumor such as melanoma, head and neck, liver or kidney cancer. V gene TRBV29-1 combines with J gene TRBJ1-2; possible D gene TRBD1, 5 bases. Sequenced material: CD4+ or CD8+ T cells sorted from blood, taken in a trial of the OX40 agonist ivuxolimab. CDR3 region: CSVEVTAYGYTF. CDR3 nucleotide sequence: TGCAGCGTTGAAGTGACAGCCTATGGCTACACCTTC.